Shown below are 25 T cell receptor beta chains from a single sample sequenced in a study of glioma-infiltrating T cells after dendritic cell vaccination. Here immunoSEQ multiplex PCR was the method, and the copy in TCRdb shows in-frame clones only, minus some. Found here are about 21,000 clones, 79% of them singletons; the top ten hold 35% to 40%. The material sequenced was blood, taken before dendritic cell vaccination. The receptors shown here come from a human donor with glioblastoma.

J is TRBJ1-2 and V is TRBV6-5, with D possibly TRBD1 on 5 matching bases. The CDR3 runs 14 residues. V lost 5 bases and J lost 3, with 13 bases in between. CDR1 and CDR2 from the germline V gene are MNHEY and SVGAGI. CDR3 residues: CASSRYQGDYGYTF. The CDR3 DNA is TGTGCCAGCAGTCGCTATCAGGGTGACTATGGCTACACCTTC.

The chain joins TRBV29-1 to TRBJ2-4; the D gene is possibly TRBD1 (5 bases). The CDR3 loop spans 13 amino acids. Trimming cost V 2 bases and J 7 bases, with 12 bases left between them. In germline, CDR1 is SQVTM, CDR2 ANQGSEA. The CDR3 DNA is TGCAGCGTTGAACAGGGCCCCAGGAACATTCAGTACTTC. This translates into CSVEQGPRNIQYF.

The genes are TRBV4-1 and TRBJ1-3, with 8 bases that match TRBD1. This CDR3 is 15 amino acids long. Germline V gene lookup returns CDR1 MGHRA and CDR2 YSYEKL. V lost 1 base to trimming and J lost 9 bases; unmatched junction nucleotides: 8. The CDR3 DNA reads as TGCGCCAGCAGCCAAGCTATTGCAGGGGGCACCACCATATATTTT. As protein: CASSQAIAGGTTIYF.

Only a few counts were recorded for this clone. An end of the junction does not agree with germline; a read error may underlie this. This sequence joins TRBV10-2 and TRBJ1-1, with D possibly being TRBD1 (6 bases). CDR3 length equals 13 residues. Germline V lookup: CDR1 WSHSY, CDR2 SAAADI. This CDR3 is CASSYSDSPAAFF. The CDR3, as DNA: TGTGCCAGCAGTTACTCGGACAGCCCCGCAGCTTTCTTT.

The chain couples TRBV19 to TRBJ1-1, with 8 bases matching TRBD1. V was clipped by 4 bases and J by 1 base; unmatched bases: 2. The CDR3 totals 14 residues. CDR1 is LNHDA and CDR2 is SQIVND in the germline V gene (reference sequence). CDR3 protein: CASSTGTGNTEAFF. CDR3 nucleotide sequence: TGTGCCAGTAGTACAGGGACAGGGAACACTGAAGCTTTCTTT.

The J gene is TRBJ2-1, the V gene TRBV19, with 12 nucleotides matching TRBD2. After removal of 4 bases from V and 6 bases from J, the junction contained 7 bases not matched to a gene. Germline CDR1 LNHDA, CDR2 SQIVND (reference sequence). The CDR3 extends over 16 amino acids. This CDR3 reads CASSKLRTSGTNEQFF. In DNA, the CDR3 is TGTGCCAGTAGTAAACTGAGGACTAGCGGGACCAATGAGCAGTTCTTC.

This clone has a handful of counts. This sample also contains other DNA sequences that code for the same CDR3. The chain combines TRBV25-1 with TRBJ1-3, with 7 bases fitting TRBD1. V lost 1 base and J lost 4; bases outside the gene matches: 4. The CDR3 consists of 15 residues. In germline, CDR1 is MGHDK, CDR2 SYGVNS. The CDR3 region is CASSEFDRAGNTIYF. Written as DNA, the CDR3 is TGTGCCAGCAGTGAATTCGACAGGGCCGGAAACACCATATATTTT.

J is TRBJ2-1 and V is TRBV15; TRBD2 might be the D (6 bases). This CDR3 spans 16 amino acids. The germline CDR1 and CDR2 sequences are LNHNV and YYDKDF (reference sequence). V shed 3 bases and J shed 0 bases, with 12 bases lying between them. DNA of the CDR3: TGTGCCACCAGCAGGCGTAGCGGAAGCTCCTACAATGAGCAGTTCTTC. Translated, it gives CATSRRSGSSYNEQFF.

This clone was seen just once. The chain is built from TRBV30 and TRBJ2-7, with D possibly TRBD1 on 6 matching bases. V shed 0 bases and J shed 2 bases, with 8 bases lying between them. The germline V gene has CDR1 GTSNPN and CDR2 SVGIG (reference sequence). The CDR3 covers 13 residues. The CDR3 is CAWSVGGPYEQYF. The CDR3 bases are TGTGCCTGGAGTGTAGGGGGACCCTACGAGCAGTACTTC.

CDR3 in DNA: TGTGCCAGCAGCTTGCGAGTTAGTGATGAGCAGTTCTTC. Its protein product is CASSLRVSDEQFF. The chain uses TRBV5-6 and TRBJ2-1, with D hard to call. Trimming left V 1 base short and J 8 bases short, with 10 bases between. The CDR3 spans 13 residues. Looked up from germline, CDR1 is SGHDT and CDR2 is YYEEEE.

The chain carries TRBV19 and TRBJ2-2, with a tentative D call TRBD2 (6 bases). The V gene lost 8 bases and the J gene lost 1 base, with 14 bases spanning the gap. The germline V gene has CDR1 LNHDA and CDR2 SQIVND (reference sequence). The CDR3 loop spans 15 amino acids. CDR3 in DNA: TGTGCCAGTGGAGGGCACCACAAGAACACCGGGGAGCTGTTTTTT. It specifies CASGGHHKNTGELFF.

The chain is built from TRBV29-1 and TRBJ2-5, with 9 bases lining up with TRBD1. Trimming removed 2 bases from V and 3 bases from J; junction bases left unmatched: 1. The CDR3 has 13 residues. The germline V gene has CDR1 SQVTM and CDR2 ANQGSEA. The CDR3 nucleotides read TGCAGCGTTGAAACAGGGGGCGAAGAGACCCAGTACTTC. Translating gives CSVETGGEETQYF.

V gene TRBV27 combines with J gene TRBJ1-1; 7 positions match TRBD1. The CDR3 consists of 15 residues. The V segment lost 4 bases and the J segment 11 bases; nucleotides outside the gene matches: 16. The germline V gene has CDR1 MNHEY and CDR2 SMNVEV (reference sequence). This CDR3 is CASSSYSRQGSKAFF. The CDR3 bases are TGTGCCAGCAGTTCATACTCAAGACAGGGAAGTAAGGCTTTCTTT.

The J gene is TRBJ2-5, the V gene TRBV5-4, with 7 bases aligning to TRBD1. V lost 2 bases to trimming and J lost 1 base; unmatched junction nucleotides: 8. Germline loops: CDR1 SGHNT, CDR2 YYREEE (reference sequence). This CDR3 comprises 16 residues. The CDR3 sequence is CASSLPPGQSQETQYF. The CDR3 DNA reads as TGTGCCAGCAGCTTACCACCGGGACAGTCCCAAGAGACCCAGTACTTC.

This clone was detected once. V usage is TRBV6-1 and J usage is TRBJ1-2, with 8 nucleotides matching TRBD1. CDR3 length equals 15 residues. Germline V gene data show CDR1 as MNHNS and CDR2 as SASEGT. Losses at the gene ends were 1 base for V and 5 bases for J; bases not matched to a gene: 6. As DNA, the CDR3 is TGTGCCAGCAGTGAAGGAGGACAGGGATCGTATGGCTACACCTTC. Amino acids: CASSEGGQGSYGYTF.

The CDR3 protein is CASSSAGPPGETQYF. The CDR3, as DNA: TGCGCCAGCAGCTCCGCGGGACCACCCGGCGAGACCCAGTACTTC. J is TRBJ2-5 and V is TRBV5-1; possibly TRBD2 for D (6 bases). CDR1 and CDR2 from the germline V gene are SGHRS and YFSETQ. V lost 3 bases and J 5 bases, leaving 17 bases between the germline ends. CDR3 length: 15 amino acids.

This chain joins TRBV11-2 and TRBJ2-7; 9 positions match TRBD2. This CDR3 contains 15 residues. V was clipped by 3 bases and J by 3 bases; unmatched bases: 6. Germline assignment: CDR1 SGHAT and CDR2 FQNNGV. CDR3 DNA sequence: TGTGCCAGCAGCTTCGGTAGCGGGAGCGGCTACGAGCAGTACTTC. Its protein is CASSFGSGSGYEQYF.

This clone appeared a single time. V is TRBV10-3 and J is TRBJ1-2, with TRBD1 matching over 8 bases. The length of the CDR3 is 14 residues. V gave up 10 bases and J gave up 0 bases; unmatched junction bases: 7. CDR1 ENHRY and CDR2 SYGVKD come from the germline V gene. The CDR3, as DNA: TGTGCCACTTTGGGGACAGGAGCTAACTATGGCTACACCTTC. Its protein is CATLGTGANYGYTF.

The chain joins TRBV7-9 to TRBJ2-3; 9 bases line up with TRBD1. V lost 4 bases to trimming and J lost 7 bases; unmatched junction nucleotides: 18. The CDR3 runs 18 residues. CDR1 and CDR2 from the germline V gene are SEHNR and FQNEAQ (reference sequence). CDR3: CASSSRGQGEGPLYTQYF. In nucleotides, the CDR3 is TGTGCCAGCAGCTCTCGGGGACAGGGTGAGGGGCCATTGTATACGCAGTATTTT.

This chain uses TRBV27 with TRBJ2-1; TRBD1 might be the D (5 bases). This CDR3 contains 15 residues. V was clipped by 3 bases and J by 8 bases, with 17 bases between them. Germline V gene data show CDR1 as MNHEY and CDR2 as SMNVEV (reference sequence). DNA for the CDR3: TGTGCCAGCAGTTTTAGGGGTGGGAATTTCGATGAGCAGTTCTTC. Its protein is CASSFRGGNFDEQFF.

The chain carries TRBV7-3 and TRBJ2-1; the D gene is possibly TRBD2 (6 bases). V was clipped by 4 bases and J by 5 bases, with 9 bases between them. The CDR3 length is 13 residues. In germline, CDR1 is SGHTA, CDR2 FQGTGA. CDR3 protein: CASSSGLNNEQFF. In DNA form, the CDR3 reads TGTGCCAGCAGCTCTGGACTAAACAATGAGCAGTTCTTC.

V gene TRBV6-6 combines with J gene TRBJ1-1; a weak D match, TRBD1 (6 bases). The germline V gene has CDR1 MNHNY and CDR2 SVGAGI (reference sequence). CDR3 length: 13 amino acids. The ends were cut back, 6 bases at V and 3 bases at J, with 11 bases in the middle. CDR3 sequence reads: CASRRTADTEAFF. The CDR3 DNA reads TGTGCCAGCAGAAGGACAGCAGACACTGAAGCTTTCTTT.

This clone is categorized as medium-sized (0.01 to 0.1%). The V call is TRBV15, the J call TRBJ2-7; TRBD1 matches at 10 bases. This CDR3 comprises 14 residues. Germline values: CDR1 LNHNV, CDR2 YYDKDF (reference sequence). With V trimmed by 5 bases and J by 5 bases, 6 bases remained unmatched. The CDR3 DNA is TGTGCCACCAGCGCCGGGACAGGGGATAACGAGCAGTACTTC. Its protein is CATSAGTGDNEQYF.

V is TRBV11-1 and J is TRBJ2-7; TRBD2 agrees at 9 bases. This CDR3 contains 14 residues. Germline V lookup: CDR1 SGHAT, CDR2 FQDESV (reference sequence). The CDR3 loop is CATRREGRALEQYF. DNA for the CDR3: TGTGCAACACGGCGGGAGGGCCGGGCTCTCGAGCAGTACTTC.

This clone has only one observation. The chain combines TRBV18 with TRBJ2-3; D is perhaps TRBD1 (5 bases). The CDR3 extends over 18 amino acids. V was clipped by 1 base and J by 1 base, with 18 bases between them. The germline V gene has CDR1 KGHSH and CDR2 LQKENI. The CDR3, as DNA: TGTGCCAGCTCACCACGGGTGGGGCACACGCTGGGCACAGATACGCAGTATTTT. Its translation is CASSPRVGHTLGTDTQYF.